The 30 T cell receptor beta chains listed next were all sequenced from one sample in a study of control samples from healthy donors and cancer patients. TCRdb's table, derived via immunoSEQ multiplex PCR, lists solely in-frame clones and lacks some. The profile shows under 150,000 clones, around 87% of them singletons. Sequencing was done on a sample of PBMCs. The source is a woman aged 50 to 60 with colorectal cancer.

The CDR3 coding sequence is TGCGCCAGCAGCCCGGGACAGGCAGACTATGGCTACACCTTC. Its translation: CASSPGQADYGYTF. The chain carries TRBV5-1 and TRBJ1-2, with 8 bases aligning to TRBD1. The V and J ends lost 4 bases and 3 bases, in that order; junction bases with no gene match: 5. The CDR3 runs to 14 residues. In germline, CDR1 is SGHRS, CDR2 YFSETQ.

CDR3 residues: CASSPRGGQGAGETQYF. The CDR3 DNA follows: TGTGCCAGCAGCCCTCGAGGGGGACAGGGGGCAGGAGAGACCCAGTACTTC. The chain recombines TRBV7-9 with TRBJ2-5, with TRBD1 identical over 12 bases. The CDR3 is 17 amino acids. Germline V gives CDR1 SEHNR, CDR2 FQNEAQ (reference sequence). V dropped 5 bases and J dropped 4; count of bases not matched to a gene: 11.

The chain couples TRBV2 to TRBJ2-5; D might be TRBD1 (5 bases). The V gene's germline CDR1 is SNHLY and CDR2 FYNNEI. With 7 bases removed from V and 4 bases from J, the gap between germline ends came to 13 bases. The CDR3 is 13 amino acids. CDR3 amino acids: CASTWGGGETQYF. CDR3 DNA sequence: TGTGCCAGCACTTGGGGCGGTGGAGAGACCCAGTACTTC. The full variable domain, its missing parts supplied by reference TRBV2 and TRBJ2-5, is EPEVTQTPSHQVTQMGQEVILRCVPISNHLYFYWYRQILGQKVEFLVSFYNNEISEKSEIFDDQFSVERPDGSNFTLKIRSTKLEDSAMYFCASTWGGGETQYFGPGTRLLVL.

The rearrangement links TRBV9 to TRBJ1-6, with 8 bases that match TRBD1. J was trimmed by 7 bases and V by 3 bases; bases with no gene match: 6. This CDR3 comprises 15 residues. Germline CDR1 and CDR2: SGDLS and YYNGEE. The CDR3 is CASSGKTGANSPLHF. The CDR3 bases are TGTGCCAGCAGCGGGAAGACAGGGGCCAATTCACCCCTCCACTTT. Supplemented by reference TRBV9 and TRBJ1-6, the full variable domain reads DSGVTQTPKHLITATGQRVTLRCSPRSGDLSVYWYQQSLDQGLQFLIQYYNGEERAKGNILERFSAQQFPDLHSELNLSSLELGDSALYFCASSGKTGANSPLHFGNGTRLTVT.

The V call is TRBV19, the J call TRBJ1-5; tentative D call: TRBD1 (6 bases). CDR3 length equals 15 residues. Germline V gene data show CDR1 as LNHDA and CDR2 as SQIVND (reference sequence). With 7 bases removed from V and 4 bases from J, the gap between germline ends came to 17 bases. The CDR3: CASTPIQGRNQPQHF. The DNA for the CDR3 is TGTGCCAGTACCCCCATACAGGGTCGGAATCAGCCCCAGCATTTT.

This chain uses TRBV5-6 with TRBJ2-3, with 14 bases aligning to TRBD2. Germline-derived CDR1 and CDR2 are SGHDT and YYEEEE. V shed 4 bases, J shed 8 bases, and the junction held 6 bases outside the gene matches. CDR3 size: 15 residues. This CDR3 reads CASSRLAGGPGTQYF. CDR3 sequence (DNA): TGTGCCAGCAGCAGACTAGCGGGAGGGCCAGGTACGCAGTATTTT.

The J gene is TRBJ1-2, the V gene TRBV5-6, with D uncertain. The CDR3 contains 13 residues. The germline V and J ends were trimmed by 1 base and 4 bases, with 8 bases remaining between them. Germline CDR1 is SGHDT and CDR2 is YYEEEE. The CDR3 loop reads CASSLRQIYGYTF. The DNA for the CDR3 is TGTGCCAGCAGCTTGCGGCAGATCTATGGCTACACCTTC.

The J gene is TRBJ1-2, the V gene TRBV6-5; D perhaps matches TRBD1 (6 bases). Germline-derived CDR1 and CDR2 are MNHEY and SVGAGI. This CDR3 is 12 amino acids long. The ends were cut back, 6 bases at V and 5 bases at J, with 10 bases in the middle. The CDR3 bases are TGTGCCAGCAGGATACAGGGATATGGCTACACCTTC. Encoded protein: CASRIQGYGYTF.

The chain couples TRBV5-1 to TRBJ2-5; D gene unclear. Germline CDR1 reads SGHRS; CDR2 reads YFSETQ. V dropped 4 bases and J dropped 1 base, with 14 bases sitting between them. The CDR3 runs to 15 residues. The DNA for the CDR3 is TGCGCCAGCAGCCCCTTTTCCGGATTCCAAGAGACCCAGTACTTC. Translation: CASSPFSGFQETQYF. Together with reference TRBV5-1 and TRBJ2-5, the CDR3 gives the full variable domain: KAGVTQTPRYLIKTRGQQVTLSCSPISGHRSVSWYQQTPGQGLQFLFEYFSETQRNKGNFPGRFSGRQFSNSRSEMNVSTLELGDSALYLCASSPFSGFQETQYFGPGTRLLVL.

This chain connects TRBV5-1 to TRBJ1-5, with a tentative D call TRBD1 (6 bases). CDR1 is SGHRS and CDR2 is YFSETQ in the germline V gene. Trimming cost V 4 bases and J 6 bases, with 14 bases left between them. The CDR3 spans 14 residues. Here the CDR3 DNA reads TGCGCCAGCAGCGAGGAAACAGGGATTCAGCCCCAGCATTTT. Translated: CASSEETGIQPQHF.

The CDR3 loop is CASSSATGELFF. As DNA, the CDR3 is TGTGCCAGCAGCAGCGCCACCGGGGAGCTGTTTTTT. The gene calls are TRBV14 and TRBJ2-2; D gene ambiguous. Trimming stripped 5 bases from V and 4 bases from J, with 5 bases between. Per germline, CDR1 SGHDN and CDR2 FVKESK. The CDR3 is 12 amino acids.

The V and J genes are TRBV28 and TRBJ1-2; D unresolved. CDR3 size: 14 residues. The germline V and J ends were trimmed by 4 bases and 8 bases, with 17 bases remaining between them. The germline V gene encodes CDR1 MDHEN and CDR2 SYDVKM. In DNA form, the CDR3 reads TGTGCCAGCAGTTCGCCCGGGATCGGGGTGGGCTACACCTTC. Residues: CASSSPGIGVGYTF.

CDR3: CASSTTPNMNTEAFF. The DNA for the CDR3 is TGTGCCAGCAGCACGACTCCTAATATGAACACTGAAGCTTTCTTT. The chain links TRBV5-4 to TRBJ1-1, with D unclear. The CDR3 covers 15 residues. Germline CDR1 reads SGHNT; CDR2 reads YYREEE (reference sequence). Trimming shortened V by 4 bases and J by 0 bases, and 13 bases separated the two germline ends.

The chain employs TRBV6-6 and TRBJ2-1, with D possibly TRBD2 on 5 matching bases. V dropped 7 bases and J dropped 3 bases, with 10 bases sitting between them. Germline loops: CDR1 MNHNY, CDR2 SVGAGI (reference sequence). CDR3 length equals 13 residues. CDR3 protein: CASTTDYYNEQFF. The DNA of the CDR3 is TGTGCCAGCACCACAGACTACTACAATGAGCAGTTCTTC.

The chain couples TRBV19 to TRBJ1-5, with TRBD1 identical over 10 bases. CDR1 and CDR2 (germline): LNHDA, SQIVND (reference sequence). CDR3 length equals 17 residues. The junction had 8 bases not matched to a gene; V was cut back by 0 bases and J by 6 bases. The CDR3 spells CASSIEAVGTGVQPQHF. The CDR3 coding sequence is TGTGCCAGTAGTATAGAGGCGGTTGGGACAGGGGTTCAGCCCCAGCATTTT.

The CDR3 sequence: CASSLDAGAARTQYF. DNA of the CDR3: TGCGCCAGCAGCTTGGACGCAGGGGCCGCGCGGACCCAGTACTTC. V gene TRBV5-1 combines with J gene TRBJ2-5, with a weak D call TRBD1 (6 bases). The CDR3 is 15 residues long. Between the trimmed V and J ends, which lost 0 bases and 7 bases, there was a span of 16 bases. Looked up from germline, CDR1 is SGHRS and CDR2 is YFSETQ.

The V call is TRBV7-2, the J call TRBJ1-3; D remains unclear. CDR3 size: 15 residues. Germline CDR1 is SGHTA and CDR2 is FQGNSA. V dropped 4 bases and J dropped 0 bases, with 10 bases sitting between them. CDR3 sequence: CASSSSANSGNTIYF. For the CDR3, the DNA is TGTGCCAGCAGCTCCTCAGCGAACTCTGGAAACACCATATATTTT.

The CDR3, as DNA: TGCAGCGTTTGGGTCTCTGGAAACACCATATATTTT. It yields the protein CSVWVSGNTIYF. V gene TRBV29-1 combines with J gene TRBJ1-3, with D unresolved. V lost 5 bases and J 0 bases, leaving 5 bases between the germline ends. This CDR3 has 12 amino acids. Looked up from germline, CDR1 is SQVTM and CDR2 is ANQGSEA.

In this sample, this clone turned up once. The sample holds other DNA sequences that translate to the same CDR3. The chain has TRBV5-4 and TRBJ1-3; no reliable D call. Between the trimmed V and J ends, which lost 0 bases and 1 base, there was a span of 8 bases. This CDR3 is built from 15 residues. In germline, CDR1 is SGHNT, CDR2 YYREEE (reference sequence). DNA for the CDR3: TGTGCCAGCAGCTTGGACGCGGGATCTGGAAACACCATATATTTT. It specifies CASSLDAGSGNTIYF.

The chain recombines TRBV6-5 with TRBJ1-2; D unresolved. V gave up 4 bases and J gave up 2 bases, with 8 bases separating them. CDR1 and CDR2 (germline): MNHEY, SVGAGI. The CDR3 totals 13 residues. For the CDR3, the DNA is TGTGCCAGCAGTTTTTTCGGGAACTATGGCTACACCTTC. The encoded protein is CASSFFGNYGYTF.

The chain uses TRBV19 and TRBJ1-5; the D is unclear. Germline-derived CDR1 and CDR2 are LNHDA and SQIVND (reference sequence). The CDR3 has 15 amino acids. The germline V and J ends were trimmed by 7 bases and 9 bases, with 22 bases remaining between them. CDR3: CASTPSPGPIPPQHF. The CDR3 DNA reads TGTGCCAGTACCCCATCCCCAGGACCCATCCCGCCCCAGCATTTT.

The V and J genes are TRBV7-8 and TRBJ1-5; a weak D match, TRBD1 (6 bases). Germline values: CDR1 SGHVS, CDR2 FQNEAQ. The CDR3 runs 16 residues. Trimming took off 1 base at V and 3 bases at J, with 13 bases between the two ends. As DNA, the CDR3 is TGTGCCAGCAGCTTAGAATTGGGACACACCAATCAGCCCCAGCATTTT. As protein: CASSLELGHTNQPQHF.

The rearrangement joins TRBV7-9 to TRBJ2-1; D is possibly TRBD1 (5 bases). CDR1 and CDR2 (germline): SEHNR, FQNEAQ (reference sequence). This CDR3 is built from 12 residues. V gave up 5 bases and J gave up 6 bases, with 8 bases separating them. This chain's CDR3 is CASSRQTNEQFF. The CDR3 DNA reads as TGTGCCAGCAGCCGACAGACCAATGAGCAGTTCTTC.

The chain links TRBV6-5 to TRBJ2-2, with D perhaps matching TRBD2 (5 bases). CDR1 MNHEY and CDR2 SVGAGI come from the germline V gene. With 2 bases removed from V and 3 bases from J, the gap between germline ends came to 7 bases. There are 14 residues in the CDR3. CDR3 in amino acids: CASSYLRDTGELFF. The CDR3 DNA is TGTGCCAGCAGTTACCTGCGGGACACCGGGGAGCTGTTTTTT.

The chain employs TRBV5-8 and TRBJ2-5; D gene ambiguous. This CDR3 has 12 amino acids. V was trimmed by 0 bases and J by 1 base, leaving 1 base between them. Germline loops: CDR1 SGHTS, CDR2 YDEGEE. The CDR3 DNA sequence: TGTGCCAGCAGCTTGGTCCAAGAGACCCAGTACTTC. As protein: CASSLVQETQYF. Based on the CDR3 plus reference TRBV5-8 and TRBJ2-5, the full variable domain is EAGVTQSPTHLIKTRGQQATLRCSPISGHTSVYWYQQALGLGLQFLLWYDEGEERNRGNFPPRFSGRQFPNYSSELNVNALELEDSALYLCASSLVQETQYFGPGTRLLVL.

This clone showed up just once. V usage is TRBV5-1 and J usage is TRBJ1-2; D possibly corresponds to TRBD1 (5 bases). Germline V gene data show CDR1 as SGHRS and CDR2 as YFSETQ. CDR3 length: 14 amino acids. Trimming removed 4 bases from V and 1 base from J, with 11 bases in between. The CDR3 reads CASSPGGDNYGYTF. The CDR3 DNA follows: TGCGCCAGCAGCCCCGGGGGGGATAACTATGGCTACACCTTC.

This sequence joins TRBV28 and TRBJ1-1, with TRBD1 matching over 7 bases. Germline CDR1 is MDHEN and CDR2 is SYDVKM. The CDR3 extends over 17 amino acids. Unmatched junction bases numbered 13, after V lost 4 bases and J lost 2 bases. The CDR3 DNA follows: TGTGCCAGCAGTTACCGAGATCAACAGGGGATAAACACTGAAGCTTTCTTT. It is translated as CASSYRDQQGINTEAFF.

V and J are TRBV28 and TRBJ2-3, with TRBD2 as a possible D gene (5 bases). The CDR3 length is 14 residues. The ends were cut back, 6 bases at V and 2 bases at J, with 12 bases in the middle. Germline V gene data show CDR1 as MDHEN and CDR2 as SYDVKM. CDR3 nucleotide sequence: TGTGCCAGCAGACAAACTAGAGACACAGATACGCAGTATTTT. It encodes CASRQTRDTDTQYF. Using reference TRBV28 and TRBJ2-3 for the parts outside the CDR3, the full variable domain is DVKVTQSSRYLVKRTGEKVFLECVQDMDHENMFWYRQDPGLGLRLIYFSYDVKMKEKGDIPEGYSVSREKKERFSLILESASTNQTSMYLCASRQTRDTDTQYFGPGTRLTVL.

The chain joins TRBV6-6 to TRBJ1-1, with TRBD1 identical over 8 bases. Germline CDR1 is MNHNY and CDR2 is SVGAGI (reference sequence). The V gene end was trimmed by 5 bases and the J gene end by 4 bases; junction bases not matched to a gene: 9. The CDR3 totals 15 residues. The CDR3 here is CASSTGQGGGTEAFF. The CDR3 DNA reads TGTGCCAGCAGTACCGGACAGGGCGGGGGCACTGAAGCTTTCTTT.

The chain recombines TRBV24-1 with TRBJ1-4, with 9 bases aligning to TRBD1. CDR1 and CDR2 from the germline V gene are KGHDR and SFDVKD. This CDR3 has 15 residues. With V trimmed by 4 bases and J by 7 bases, 6 bases remained unmatched. The CDR3 loop reads CATSDSQGAGEKLFF. CDR3 bases: TGTGCCACCAGTGACTCACAGGGGGCGGGTGAAAAACTGTTTTTT.